The 16 T cell receptor beta chains below come from one sample, sequenced in a study of cytomegalovirus exposure and HLA in healthy donors. 60 Vbeta and 13 Jbeta primers were used in PCR. Repertoires were generated with immunoSEQ multiplex PCR, while TCRdb's copy carries only in-frame clones and drops some. The sample lists some 80,000 clones, around a tenth occurring once. Sequenced: PBMCs. The receptors here all came from a man aged 60 to 75 in good health and CMV-seropositive.

V and J are TRBV5-1 and TRBJ2-1, with TRBD1 identical over 9 bases. Germline assignment: CDR1 SGHRS and CDR2 YFSETQ. V trimming: 9 bases; J trimming: 2 bases; junction bases outside the gene matches: 12. There are 16 residues in the CDR3. The CDR3 region has the DNA TGCGCCACCTGTACGGGGACAGGGTTTACCTACAATGAGCAGTTCTTC. It translates to CATCTGTGFTYNEQFF.

V gene TRBV19 combines with J gene TRBJ2-1; D may be TRBD1 (5 bases). This CDR3 region has 14 residues. CDR1 LNHDA and CDR2 SQIVND come from the germline V gene (reference sequence). V lost 6 bases, J lost 2 bases, and 11 bases lay in between. CDR3 residues: CASRREGAYNEQFF. CDR3 bases: TGTGCCAGTAGAAGAGAAGGGGCCTACAATGAGCAGTTCTTC.

In its sample, this clone was seen a few times. The V call is TRBV9, the J call TRBJ1-1; D is perhaps TRBD1 (5 bases). With 0 bases removed from V and 8 bases from J, the gap between germline ends came to 11 bases. This CDR3 spans 13 amino acids. CDR1 SGDLS and CDR2 YYNGEE come from the germline V gene. The CDR3 nucleotides read TGTGCCAGCAGCGTAGAAGGGTCAGGGGAAGCTTTCTTT. Its translation: CASSVEGSGEAFF.

This clone was seen more than once but under ten times. V and J are TRBV14 and TRBJ2-5, with 7 nucleotides matching TRBD2. Germline V lookup: CDR1 SGHDN, CDR2 FVKESK. Unmatched junction bases numbered 2, after V lost 4 bases and J lost 3 bases. There are 13 residues in the CDR3. The CDR3 nucleotides are TGTGCCAGCAGCCCCGGGACTAAAGAGACCCAGTACTTC. Translated, it gives CASSPGTKETQYF.

CDR3 nucleotides: TGTGCCAGCAGCGAACAGGGGCCCTATGGCTACACCTTC. Its translation: CASSEQGPYGYTF. The chain employs TRBV7-8 and TRBJ1-2; 7 bases line up with TRBD1. Germline lookup yields CDR1 SGHVS and CDR2 FQNEAQ. V lost 5 bases and J lost 4; bases outside the gene matches: 4. This CDR3 has 13 amino acids.

This clone was seen once. This sequence joins TRBV16 and TRBJ1-5; possibly TRBD1 for D (5 bases). The CDR3 sequence is 19 residues long. CDR1 is KGHSY, CDR2 FQNENV, per germline. V was shortened by 1 base and J by 0 bases, with 19 bases between the two germline ends. The CDR3 sequence is CASSQLGRQKGHSNQPQHF. The CDR3 bases are TGTGCCAGCAGCCAATTGGGAAGACAAAAGGGGCATAGCAATCAGCCCCAGCATTTT.

V usage is TRBV28 and J usage is TRBJ2-5, with TRBD1 matching 10 bases. The CDR3 extends over 14 amino acids. Per the germline V gene, CDR1 is MDHEN and CDR2 is SYDVKM. The DNA of the CDR3 is TGTGGGACAGGGGGGTATTTGTCCGAGGAGACCCAGTACTTC. This codes for CGTGGYLSEETQYF.

This clone showed up just a few times. The rearrangement joins TRBV30 to TRBJ1-2, with D perhaps matching TRBD1 (5 bases). The germline V gene encodes CDR1 GTSNPN and CDR2 SVGIG (reference sequence). CDR3 length: 11 residues. The V and J ends lost 2 bases and 7 bases respectively, with 8 bases between them. This CDR3 is CAWSTGGGYTF. The CDR3, as DNA: TGTGCCTGGAGTACGGGGGGTGGCTACACCTTC.

The V call is TRBV9, the J call TRBJ1-2; tentative D call: TRBD1 (6 bases). Germline lookup yields CDR1 SGDLS and CDR2 YYNGEE. The CDR3 length is 14 residues. The V end lost 3 bases, the J end lost 2 bases, and 11 bases lay between the germline ends. CDR3 sequence reads: CASSGPQGNYGYTF. Here the CDR3 DNA reads TGTGCCAGCAGCGGACCACAGGGAAACTATGGCTACACCTTC.

This clone was observed a handful of times. V usage is TRBV6-7 and J usage is TRBJ2-7; 8 bases agree with TRBD1. TRBV6-7 is marked as an open reading frame, function uncertain. After removal of 0 bases from V and 2 bases from J, the junction contained 6 bases not matched to a gene. This CDR3 contains 16 residues. The CDR3 region has the DNA TGTGCCAGCAGTTACTCCCCAGACAGGGGACCCTACGAGCAGTACGTC. This sequence encodes CASSYSPDRGPYEQYV.

This clone has just a few counts. The genes are TRBV19 and TRBJ2-5; 7 nucleotides match TRBD1. CDR1 is LNHDA, CDR2 SQIVND, per germline (reference sequence). V lost 5 bases, J lost 5 bases, and 11 bases stayed unmatched. The CDR3 sequence is 15 residues long. CDR3 region: CASSSSQGSGETQYF. As DNA, the CDR3 is TGTGCCAGTAGTTCATCACAGGGGAGTGGGGAGACCCAGTACTTC.

About this clone: This sample includes further DNA sequences coding for the same CDR3. This chain links TRBV2 with TRBJ2-7; weak D call: TRBD1 (6 bases). The CDR3 is made up of 16 amino acids. Germline V gives CDR1 SNHLY, CDR2 FYNNEI. CDR3 sequence (DNA): TGTGGCAGCAGTGAAGCGGAAGGGACACAACGATACGAGAAGTACGTT. This codes for CGSSEAEGTQRYEKYV.

The chain uses TRBV19 and TRBJ2-5; possibly TRBD2 for D (5 bases). V gave up 1 base and J gave up 9 bases, with 15 bases separating them. Germline V gene lookup returns CDR1 LNHDA and CDR2 SQIVND (reference sequence). This CDR3 region has 14 residues. CDR3 residues: CASSIGGGREAQYF. CDR3 nucleotide sequence: TGTGCCAGTAGTATAGGAGGAGGCCGAGAAGCCCAGTACTTC. Full variable domain (rest looked up from reference TRBV19 and TRBJ2-5): DGGITQSPKYLFRKEGQNVTLSCEQNLNHDAMYWYRQDPGQGLRLIYYSQIVNDFQKGDIAEGYSVSREKKESFPLTVTSAQKNPTAFYLCASSIGGGREAQYFGPGTRLLVL.

This clone was detected only a few times. This chain links TRBV25-1 with TRBJ2-3, with 8 positions matching TRBD1. The CDR3 runs 16 residues. CDR1 and CDR2 (germline): MGHDK, SYGVNS. The trim removed 2 bases at V and 1 base at J, leaving 5 bases unmatched. This chain's CDR3 is CASSETDRVGTDTQYF. In DNA form, the CDR3 reads TGTGCCAGCAGTGAAACGGACAGGGTCGGCACAGATACGCAGTATTTT.

The V call is TRBV5-1, the J call TRBJ1-2; the match to TRBD1 covers 8 bases. Trimming at V came to 0 bases and at J to 7 bases, leaving 5 bases not matched to a gene. Looked up from germline, CDR1 is SGHRS and CDR2 is YFSETQ. This CDR3 contains 14 residues. CDR3: CASSLGGTGSGYTF. The DNA of the CDR3 is TGCGCCAGCAGCTTGGGGGGGACAGGCTCTGGCTACACCTTC.

The V and J genes are TRBV9 and TRBJ1-1; D possibly corresponds to TRBD1 (6 bases). Germline CDR1 SGDLS, CDR2 YYNGEE. Deletions cut 3 bases from V and 1 base from J, with 7 bases between. The CDR3 has 13 amino acids. The CDR3 protein is CASSAQGNTEAFF. In nucleotides, the CDR3 is TGTGCCAGCAGCGCACAGGGGAACACTGAAGCTTTCTTT. Based on the CDR3 plus reference TRBV9 and TRBJ1-1, the full variable domain is DSGVTQTPKHLITATGQRVTLRCSPRSGDLSVYWYQQSLDQGLQFLIQYYNGEERAKGNILERFSAQQFPDLHSELNLSSLELGDSALYFCASSAQGNTEAFFGQGTRLTVV.